This TCR beta chain is from a study of a mutant IDH1 vaccine in newly diagnosed glioma. As for the study in general: Vaccinations were initiated 4-6 weeks following radiotherapy alone, or were given together with temozolomide cycles. Visit V13 took place at week 47, and visit V12 happened at week 35.

Concerning this clone itself: Antigen: not known.

Study observations and caveats: Pseudoprogression looked unconnected to shifts in top peripheral T cell clonotypes. The study observed vaccine-induced immune responses in 90% to 95% of patients.

Measured with immunoSEQ multiplex PCR; TCRdb has only the in-frame clones, and not every one. The repertoire holds tens of thousands of clones, with 80% to 90% as singletons. Time point reported: week 35, safety follow-up. One vaccine dose held 300 ug of mutant IDH1 20-mer peptide and came with topical imiquimod. CDR1 is SEHNR and CDR2 is FQNEAQ in the germline V gene (reference sequence). V shed 3 bases and J 10 bases; nucleotides not matched to a gene: 15. This CDR3 has 18 residues. This clonotype was sampled from a man in his forties with glioma. The source was PBMCs, collected from a glioma patient whose treatment included an IDH1 peptide vaccine. The chain employs TRBV7-9 and TRBJ2-1; 13 positions agree with TRBD2. The CDR3 DNA reads as TGTGCCAGCAGCTTCTTGGGAAGCGGGACTAGCGGGGCCCGGGAGCAGTTCTTC. This sequence encodes CASSFLGSGTSGAREQFF.